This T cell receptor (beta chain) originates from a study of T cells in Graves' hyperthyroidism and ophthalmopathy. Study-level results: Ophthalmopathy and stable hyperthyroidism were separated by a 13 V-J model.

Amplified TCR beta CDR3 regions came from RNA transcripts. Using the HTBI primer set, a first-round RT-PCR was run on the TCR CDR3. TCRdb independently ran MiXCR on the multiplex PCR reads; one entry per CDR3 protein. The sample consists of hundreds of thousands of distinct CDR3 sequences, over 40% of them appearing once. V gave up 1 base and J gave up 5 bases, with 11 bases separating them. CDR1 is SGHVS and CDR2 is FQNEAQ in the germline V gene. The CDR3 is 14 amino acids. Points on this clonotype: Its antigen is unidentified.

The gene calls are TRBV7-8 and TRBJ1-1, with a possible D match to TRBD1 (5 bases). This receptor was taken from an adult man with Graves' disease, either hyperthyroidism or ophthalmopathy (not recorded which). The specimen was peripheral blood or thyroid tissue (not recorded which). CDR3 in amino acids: CASSLGGGKTEAFF. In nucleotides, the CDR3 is TGTGCCAGCAGCTTAGGGGGCGGAAAAACTGAAGCTTTCTTT. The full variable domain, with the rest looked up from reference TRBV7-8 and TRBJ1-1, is GAGVSQSPRYKVAKRGQDVALRCDPISGHVSLFWYQQALGQGPEFLTYFQNEAQLDKSGLPSDRFFAERPEGSVSTLKIQRTQQEDSAVYLCASSLGGGKTEAFFGQGTRLTVV.